One and the same sample provided the 28 T cell receptor beta chains below, sequenced in a study of blood T cell repertoires in COVID-19. Some clones are missing from TCRdb's copy, which holds only in-frame ones; the method was immunoSEQ multiplex PCR. The sample has over 200,000 clones, around 89% seen once; the top ten hold around 4.8%. The sequenced material came from peripheral blood. The receptors originated from a woman in her forties with acute or convalescent COVID-19.

The chain uses TRBV11-2 and TRBJ2-7, with D perhaps TRBD2 (5 bases). The CDR3 is 14 amino acids. The germline gives CDR1 SGHAT, CDR2 FQNNGV. Trimming removed 5 bases at V and 5 bases at J, with 16 bases between. The CDR3 DNA is TGTGCCAGCAGCGCCGGGGAGCGAGGCCACGAGCAGTACGTC. This codes for CASSAGERGHEQYV.

The chain recombines TRBV19 with TRBJ1-6; D gene ambiguous. The CDR3 spans 15 residues. V was cut by 1 base and J by 6 bases, with 10 bases left in between. The V gene's germline CDR1 is LNHDA and CDR2 SQIVND (reference sequence). Here the CDR3 reads CASSIVPAANSPLHF. The CDR3, as DNA: TGTGCCAGTAGTATAGTTCCGGCGGCTAATTCACCCCTCCACTTT.

V is TRBV10-3 and J is TRBJ1-5, with D maybe TRBD1 (6 bases). The CDR3 contains 15 residues. V shed 11 bases and J shed 5 bases, with 22 bases lying between them. Germline lookup yields CDR1 ENHRY and CDR2 SYGVKD. As DNA, the CDR3 is TGTGCCGCCAGTCCCCGACAGGAGGCTGATCAGCCCCAGCATTTT. Residues: CAASPRQEADQPQHF.

The CDR3 nucleotides read TGTGCCAGCAAATGGTCGACAGGTTCGGCTGAAGCTTTCTTT. Residues: CASKWSTGSAEAFF. The chain couples TRBV2 to TRBJ1-1, with a possible D match to TRBD1 (6 bases). From germline, CDR1 is SNHLY and CDR2 FYNNEI. CDR3 size: 14 residues. Trimming took 7 bases from V and 6 from J, leaving 18 bases between them.

The gene calls are TRBV5-1 and TRBJ2-2, with 9 nucleotides matching TRBD1. CDR1 and CDR2 from the germline V gene are SGHRS and YFSETQ. V trimming: 2 bases; J trimming: 1 base; junction bases outside the gene matches: 3. The length of the CDR3 is 16 residues. In nucleotides, the CDR3 is TGCGCCAGCAGCTTCACAGGGGGCCTGAACACCGGGGAGCTGTTTTTT. Translated: CASSFTGGLNTGELFF.

The chain's CDR3 is CASSSGQGLRAFF. The DNA of the CDR3 is TGTGCCAGCAGCTCGGGACAGGGGTTGAGGGCTTTCTTT. The rearrangement links TRBV11-2 to TRBJ1-1, with 10 bases fitting TRBD1. Germline CDR1 is SGHAT and CDR2 is FQNNGV. J was trimmed by 11 bases and V by 4 bases; bases with no gene match: 7. This CDR3 contains 13 residues.

The V gene is TRBV7-2, the J gene TRBJ1-5; TRBD1 aligns across 9 bases. V shed 0 bases and J 5 bases; nucleotides not matched to a gene: 2. Looked up from germline, CDR1 is SGHTA and CDR2 is FQGNSA. This CDR3 has 15 residues. CDR3 protein: CASSLAGTGYQPQHF. The CDR3 nucleotides are TGTGCCAGCAGCTTAGCGGGGACAGGGTATCAGCCCCAGCATTTT. The full variable domain, rest sourced from reference TRBV7-2 and TRBJ1-5, is GAGVSQSPSNKVTEKGKDVELRCDPISGHTALYWYRQSLGQGLEFLIYFQGNSAPDKSGLPSDRFSAERTGGSVSTLTIQRTQQEDSAVYLCASSLAGTGYQPQHFGDGTRLSIL.

The chain joins TRBV24-1 to TRBJ2-3; 9 nucleotides align to TRBD2. The V and J ends lost 2 bases and 5 bases, in that order; junction bases with no gene match: 7. CDR1 and CDR2 from the germline V gene are KGHDR and SFDVKD. There are 16 residues in the CDR3. As DNA, the CDR3 is TGTGCCACCAGTGATTCCGCGGGGGGGCCGGAAGATACGCAGTATTTT. This translates into CATSDSAGGPEDTQYF.

The chain links TRBV13 to TRBJ2-3; 15 bases map to TRBD2. The CDR3 length is 17 residues. The J segment lost 6 bases and the V segment lost 9 bases, leaving 13 bases of the junction unmatched. CDR1 and CDR2 from the germline V gene are PRHDT and FYEKMQ (reference sequence). Here the CDR3 DNA reads TGTGCCAGTAGGGGACTAGCGGGGGGAGTCACCTTGGATACGCAGTATTTT. Amino acid sequence: CASRGLAGGVTLDTQYF.

The chain is built from TRBV2 and TRBJ2-1, with TRBD1 matching over 8 bases. The trim removed 9 bases at V and 7 bases at J, leaving 14 bases unmatched. Germline CDR1 SNHLY, CDR2 FYNNEI. The CDR3 is 15 residues long. CDR3 in amino acids: CARDRDRSTRNEQFF. CDR3 sequence (DNA): TGTGCCAGGGATAGGGACAGGAGTACGCGGAATGAGCAGTTCTTC.

V usage is TRBV27 and J usage is TRBJ1-1; D is ambiguous. Deletions cut 5 bases from V and 4 bases from J, with 8 bases between. CDR1 is MNHEY and CDR2 is SMNVEV in the germline V gene (reference sequence). The CDR3 consists of 12 residues. CDR3 region: CASSAGGTEAFF. The DNA for the CDR3 is TGTGCCAGCAGTGCAGGAGGCACTGAAGCTTTCTTT.

The genes are TRBV19 and TRBJ1-1; the match to TRBD1 covers 7 bases. Per germline, CDR1 LNHDA and CDR2 SQIVND (reference sequence). V shed 6 bases and J 5 bases; nucleotides not matched to a gene: 3. The CDR3 length is 12 residues. CDR3 DNA: TGTGCCAGTAGAACAGGGGAGACTGAAGCTTTCTTT. Translation gives CASRTGETEAFF.

The chain links TRBV19 to TRBJ1-1, with no clear D. V lost 6 bases and J 8 bases, leaving 13 bases between the germline ends. Germline V gene sequence: CDR1 LNHDA, CDR2 SQIVND (reference sequence). This CDR3 is 12 amino acids long. The CDR3 here is CASRATAAEAFF. CDR3 DNA: TGTGCCAGTAGAGCCACAGCAGCAGAAGCTTTCTTT.

This clone was detected only once. The chain couples TRBV7-9 to TRBJ1-1, with TRBD1 as a possible D gene (6 bases). V was cut by 5 bases and J by 4 bases, with 14 bases left in between. CDR3 length: 14 amino acids. Germline-derived CDR1 and CDR2 are SEHNR and FQNEAQ (reference sequence). CDR3 protein: CASSQRTESTEAFF. Written as DNA, the CDR3 is TGTGCCAGCAGCCAAAGGACAGAATCCACTGAAGCTTTCTTT.

The chain combines TRBV29-1 with TRBJ1-1; 11 nucleotides line up with TRBD1. There are 14 residues in the CDR3. The germline V gene encodes CDR1 SQVTM and CDR2 ANQGSEA. Germline trimming cut 7 bases from V and 1 base from J; bases unmatched to any gene: 5. This CDR3 reads CSAGQGARNTEAFF. The CDR3 region has the DNA TGCAGCGCAGGACAGGGGGCAAGGAACACTGAAGCTTTCTTT.

The chain joins TRBV19 to TRBJ2-7; D is unclear. V dropped 1 base and J dropped 3 bases, with 7 bases sitting between them. CDR3 length equals 13 residues. CDR1 is LNHDA and CDR2 is SQIVND in the germline V gene (reference sequence). The CDR3 spells CASSIGADYEQYV. The CDR3, as DNA: TGTGCCAGTAGTATAGGGGCAGACTACGAGCAGTACGTC.

V gene TRBV9 combines with J gene TRBJ1-2, with D unresolved. CDR3 length: 16 residues. V was cut by 2 bases and J by 5 bases, with 19 bases left in between. The germline gives CDR1 SGDLS, CDR2 YYNGEE. CDR3 nucleotide sequence: TGTGCCAGCAGCGTCCTAGGGCCAAGGACGGGGTATGGCTACACCTTC. Translating it yields CASSVLGPRTGYGYTF.

CDR3 region: CASSLVGANTGELFF. The CDR3 nucleotides are TGCGCCAGCAGCTTGGTAGGGGCCAACACCGGGGAGCTGTTTTTT. This chain joins TRBV5-1 and TRBJ2-2, with D perhaps matching TRBD1 (5 bases). Germline V lookup: CDR1 SGHRS, CDR2 YFSETQ. The CDR3 spans 15 residues. V lost 0 bases and J 2 bases, leaving 8 bases between the germline ends.

The table lists this clone with a few counts. The V call is TRBV5-1, the J call TRBJ2-7; 13 bases line up with TRBD2. Germline-derived CDR1 and CDR2 are SGHRS and YFSETQ. With V trimmed by 3 bases and J by 4 bases, 16 bases remained unmatched. The CDR3 spans 19 residues. The chain's CDR3 is CASSWRSTSGGAPGYEQYV. DNA for the CDR3: TGCGCCAGCAGCTGGCGATCTACTAGCGGGGGGGCCCCGGGATACGAGCAGTACGTC.

The chain has TRBV3-1 (or the pseudogene TRBV3-2) and TRBJ2-3, with TRBD1 matching 7 bases. CDR1 LGHDT and CDR2 YNNKEL come from the germline V gene (reference sequence). This CDR3 is built from 14 residues. The V gene end was trimmed by 4 bases and the J gene end by 4 bases; junction bases not matched to a gene: 5. The CDR3 sequence is CASSLDRVADTQYF. The CDR3 region has the DNA TGTGCCAGCAGCCTTGACAGGGTCGCAGATACGCAGTATTTT.

This chain joins TRBV4-1 and TRBJ2-6; 9 bases line up with TRBD1. V lost 1 base, J lost 4 bases, and 17 bases stayed unmatched. This CDR3 has 21 residues. Germline values: CDR1 MGHRA, CDR2 YSYEKL. The CDR3 nucleotides are TGCGCCAGCAGCCAAGTTCAGGACAGGGGACCTGAACTTCTCGGGGCCAACGTCCTGACTTTC. Its translation is CASSQVQDRGPELLGANVLTF.

This chain connects TRBV27 to TRBJ1-2; D ambiguous. The germline V gene encodes CDR1 MNHEY and CDR2 SMNVEV (reference sequence). Trimming pared 6 bases from V and 2 bases from J, leaving 10 bases between. The CDR3 is 13 residues long. The CDR3 bases are TGTGCCAGCAGAGCCTGGGAGAACTATGGCTACACCTTC. This codes for CASRAWENYGYTF.

The CDR3 sequence: CASSLSMQGTEAFF. The CDR3 DNA follows: TGTGCCAGCAGTTTATCGATGCAGGGGACTGAAGCTTTCTTT. The chain employs TRBV27 and TRBJ1-1, with TRBD1 as a possible D gene (6 bases). The CDR3 has 14 amino acids. Germline V gene data show CDR1 as MNHEY and CDR2 as SMNVEV (reference sequence). V was cut by 0 bases and J by 5 bases, with 10 bases left in between.

This clone appeared a single time. The CDR3 DNA is TGTGCCAGCAGCGCGACAAACGCGAACACCGGGGAGCTGTTTTTT. The encoded protein is CASSATNANTGELFF. V and J are TRBV7-3 and TRBJ2-2; no definite D call. The CDR3 runs to 15 residues. The V end lost 5 bases, the J end lost 0 bases, and 10 bases lay between the germline ends. CDR1 is SGHTA, CDR2 FQGTGA, per germline.

The V gene is TRBV19, the J gene TRBJ1-1; TRBD1 matches 9 bases. V shed 4 bases and J 3 bases; nucleotides not matched to a gene: 6. There are 15 residues in the CDR3. Germline V gene data show CDR1 as LNHDA and CDR2 as SQIVND (reference sequence). The CDR3 DNA follows: TGTGCCAGTAGTACCTTGGGGACAGGGCACACTGAAGCTTTCTTT. It translates to CASSTLGTGHTEAFF.

The chain couples TRBV30 to TRBJ1-2; no clear D. With 0 bases removed from V and 4 bases from J, the gap between germline ends came to 6 bases. The germline gives CDR1 GTSNPN, CDR2 SVGIG (reference sequence). CDR3 length equals 12 residues. The CDR3 region has the DNA TGTGCCTGGAGTGTGTCGTCCTATGGCTACACCTTC. Its translation: CAWSVSSYGYTF.

The genes are TRBV9 and TRBJ1-2; 8 nucleotides align to TRBD1. This CDR3 has 13 amino acids. CDR1 is SGDLS and CDR2 is YYNGEE in the germline V gene. The junction had 0 bases not matched to a gene; V was cut back by 2 bases and J by 3 bases. CDR3 region: CASSVGQDYGYTF. CDR3 bases: TGTGCCAGCAGCGTGGGACAGGACTATGGCTACACCTTC.

The V gene is TRBV6-1, the J gene TRBJ1-1; 9 nucleotides agree with TRBD1. Trimming removed 3 bases from V and 6 bases from J; junction bases left unmatched: 5. Germline V CDR1 and CDR2: MNHNS, SASEGT. This CDR3 is built from 14 residues. CDR3 in DNA: TGTGCCAGCAGTGAGACGCGACAGGGGGCTGAAGCTTTCTTT. This encodes CASSETRQGAEAFF.